One sample yielded the 6 T cell receptor beta chains listed below, sequenced in a study of cytomegalovirus exposure and HLA in healthy donors. It was with 60 Vbeta and 13 Jbeta primers that the PCR ran. Here immunoSEQ multiplex PCR was the method, and the copy in TCRdb shows in-frame clones only, minus some. Here the sample spans roughly 93,000 clones, around 72% being singletons. Sequenced: PBMCs. These receptors originate from a man younger than 35 in good health and CMV-seropositive.

The table lists this clone with a few counts. The chain employs TRBV5-1 and TRBJ1-2; TRBD1 matches at 7 bases. V lost 4 bases, J lost 4 bases, and 10 bases stayed unmatched. Looked up from germline, CDR1 is SGHRS and CDR2 is YFSETQ. CDR3 length: 15 residues. CDR3 sequence: CASSPDPGTAYGYTF. CDR3 nucleotides: TGCGCCAGCAGCCCAGACCCCGGGACAGCCTATGGCTACACCTTC.

This clone was observed once. The rearrangement links TRBV9 to TRBJ1-5; D possibly corresponds to TRBD1 (5 bases). Trimming cost V 4 bases and J 0 bases, with 11 bases left between them. Per germline, CDR1 SGDLS and CDR2 YYNGEE. The CDR3 contains 15 residues. The CDR3 here is CASSLTANSNQPQHF. For the CDR3, the DNA is TGTGCCAGCAGCCTGACAGCTAATAGCAATCAGCCCCAGCATTTT.

Of note for this clone: Other DNA sequences from this sample encode an identical CDR3 as well. The chain joins TRBV6-5 to TRBJ1-2; possible D gene TRBD1, 5 bases. From germline, CDR1 is MNHEY and CDR2 SVGAGI. This CDR3 has 13 residues. V was cut by 6 bases and J by 2 bases, with 10 bases left in between. CDR3 nucleotide sequence: TGTGCCAGCAGCCCCAACAGGAACTATGGCTACACCTTC. Residues: CASSPNRNYGYTF.

The J gene is TRBJ1-5, the V gene TRBV19; possible D gene TRBD1, 5 bases. CDR3 length: 16 residues. V was cut by 3 bases and J by 2 bases, with 14 bases left in between. Germline CDR1 is LNHDA and CDR2 is SQIVND (reference sequence). CDR3 region: CASSIYRATGNQPQHF. The DNA of the CDR3 is TGTGCCAGTAGTATTTATCGGGCGACAGGCAATCAGCCCCAGCATTTT.

The chain recombines TRBV6-1 with TRBJ2-7; 8 bases are shared with TRBD1. The CDR3 loop spans 16 amino acids. Germline CDR1 and CDR2: MNHNS and SASEGT. V shed 1 base, J shed 0 bases, and the junction held 5 bases outside the gene matches. The CDR3 nucleotides read TGTGCCAGCAGTGAAGGCCGGGACAGGTTCTCCTACGAGCAGTACTTC. It yields the protein CASSEGRDRFSYEQYF.

V usage is TRBV6-5 and J usage is TRBJ1-1; 8 nucleotides match TRBD1. With V trimmed by 6 bases and J by 4 bases, 7 bases remained unmatched. From germline, CDR1 is MNHEY and CDR2 SVGAGI. The CDR3 loop spans 14 amino acids. CDR3 in DNA: TGTGCCAGCAGACCGGACAGGGTCGTCACTGAAGCTTTCTTT. Protein: CASRPDRVVTEAFF.